This T cell receptor (beta chain) was obtained from a study of early T cells in non-severe SARS-CoV-2 infection. Using its own MiXCR run on the 5' RACE reads, TCRdb lists one record per CDR3 protein. The sample shows just over 95,000 distinct CDR3 sequences, more than 9.5% of them seen only once. This CDR3 is built from 12 residues. Looked up from germline, CDR1 is DFQATT and CDR2 is SNEGSKA (reference sequence). The ends were cut back, 3 bases at V and 2 bases at J, with 6 bases in the middle. In its sample, this clonotype was seen many times. The chain employs TRBV20-1 and TRBJ2-3; no definite D call. Sequenced material: whole blood, taken at baseline. The clonotype was recovered from an adult who was a healthcare worker with PCR-confirmed SARS-CoV-2 infection or an uninfected control (not recorded which). The CDR3 DNA reads as TGCAGTGCTAGGGGTTCCACAGATACGCAGTATTTT. This sequence encodes CSARGSTDTQYF.